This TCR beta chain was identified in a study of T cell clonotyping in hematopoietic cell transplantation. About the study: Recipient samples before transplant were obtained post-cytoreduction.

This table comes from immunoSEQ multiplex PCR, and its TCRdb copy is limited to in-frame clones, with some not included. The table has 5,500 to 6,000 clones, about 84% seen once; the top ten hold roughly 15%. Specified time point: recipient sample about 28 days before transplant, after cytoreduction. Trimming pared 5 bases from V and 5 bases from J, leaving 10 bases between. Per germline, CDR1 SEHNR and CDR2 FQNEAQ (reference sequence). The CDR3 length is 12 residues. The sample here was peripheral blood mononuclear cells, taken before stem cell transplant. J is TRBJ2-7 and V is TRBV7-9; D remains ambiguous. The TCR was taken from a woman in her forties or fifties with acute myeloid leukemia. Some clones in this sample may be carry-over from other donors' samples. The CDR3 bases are TGTGCCAGCAGCCCCGTGCCCCACGAGCAGTACTTC. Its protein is CASSPVPHEQYF.